This TCR beta chain was retrieved from a study of tumor-infiltrating lymphocytes in primary liver carcinoma. The trim removed 6 bases at V and 9 bases at J, leaving 7 bases unmatched. Germline-derived CDR1 and CDR2 are SNHLY and FYNNEI. This CDR3 has 12 amino acids. The researchers obtained blood RNA from unsorted whole blood and also extracted germline DNA. Surgery was preceded by the collection of approximately 4 milliliters of peripheral blood. Points on this clonotype: The antigen is undetermined.

With a constant-region primer, TCR beta cDNA was made from approximately 500 ng of total RNA. Employing slightly modified ARM-PCR, three nested multiplex PCR rounds were run, and these gave rise to the TCR beta libraries. TRBV1-TRBV30 forward primers paired with a C-beta reverse primer drove the first two PCR rounds, ten to eleven cycles each. TCRdb re-called the multiplex PCR reads through MiXCR, storing one row per CDR3 protein. The sample records 330,000 or so distinct CDR3 sequences, almost 65% being singletons. Findings and limits, study-wide: Blood had a significantly lower top-250-clone fraction than tumors did (p = 0.039). Between tumor regions, pairs overlapped more than tumor-adjacent and tumor-blood pairs did.

Sequencing input: peripheral blood. The chain links TRBV2 to TRBJ2-5; TRBD1 matches at 7 bases. This receptor was obtained from a man aged 40-49 years with primary liver carcinoma and hepatitis B virus infection. The CDR3 coding sequence is TGTGCCAGCAGACCGAACAGGGGTCCCCAGTACTTC. Translating it yields CASRPNRGPQYF.